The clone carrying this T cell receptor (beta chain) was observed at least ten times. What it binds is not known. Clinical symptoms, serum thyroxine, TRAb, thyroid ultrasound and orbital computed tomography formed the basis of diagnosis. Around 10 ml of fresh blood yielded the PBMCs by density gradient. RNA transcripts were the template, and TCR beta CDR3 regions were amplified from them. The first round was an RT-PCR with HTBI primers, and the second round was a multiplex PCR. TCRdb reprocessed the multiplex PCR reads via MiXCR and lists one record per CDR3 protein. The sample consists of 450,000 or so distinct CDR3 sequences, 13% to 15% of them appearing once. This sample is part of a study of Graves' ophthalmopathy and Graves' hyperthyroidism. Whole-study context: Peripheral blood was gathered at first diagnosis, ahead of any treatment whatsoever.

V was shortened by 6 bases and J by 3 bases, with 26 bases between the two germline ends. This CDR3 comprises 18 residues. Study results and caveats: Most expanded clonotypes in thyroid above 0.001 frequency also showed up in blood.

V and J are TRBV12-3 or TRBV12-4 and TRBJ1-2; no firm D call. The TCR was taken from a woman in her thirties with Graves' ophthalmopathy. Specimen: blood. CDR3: CASRHLTTDTYGYYGYTF. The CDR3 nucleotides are TGTGCCAGCAGACATCTTACAACAGACACCTATGGCTACTATGGCTACACCTTC.